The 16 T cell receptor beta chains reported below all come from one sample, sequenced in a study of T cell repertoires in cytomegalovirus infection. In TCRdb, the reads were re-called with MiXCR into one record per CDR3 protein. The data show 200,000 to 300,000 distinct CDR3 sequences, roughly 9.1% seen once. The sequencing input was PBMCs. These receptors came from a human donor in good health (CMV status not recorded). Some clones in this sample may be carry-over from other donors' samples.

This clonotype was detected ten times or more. CDR3 DNA: TGTGCCAGCATCGGTATGGACAGGGTCTACAATGAGCAGTTCTTC. It translates to CASIGMDRVYNEQFF. V and J are TRBV7-2 and TRBJ2-1, with 8 nucleotides matching TRBD1. Losses at the gene ends were 7 bases for V and 3 bases for J; bases not matched to a gene: 8. Germline assignment: CDR1 SGHTA and CDR2 FQGNSA. The CDR3 contains 15 residues.

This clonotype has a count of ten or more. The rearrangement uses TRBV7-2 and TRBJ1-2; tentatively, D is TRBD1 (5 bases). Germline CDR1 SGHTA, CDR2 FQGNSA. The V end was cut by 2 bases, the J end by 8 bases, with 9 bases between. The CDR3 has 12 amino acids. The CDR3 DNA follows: TGTGCCAGCAGCTTAAGGGGTAACGGCTACACCTTC. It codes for CASSLRGNGYTF.

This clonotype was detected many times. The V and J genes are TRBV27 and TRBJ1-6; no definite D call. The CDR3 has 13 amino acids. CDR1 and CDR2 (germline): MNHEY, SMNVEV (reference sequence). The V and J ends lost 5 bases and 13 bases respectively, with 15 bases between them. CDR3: CASSERSGSPLHF. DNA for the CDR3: TGTGCCAGCAGTGAGAGATCCGGGAGTCCCCTCCACTTT.

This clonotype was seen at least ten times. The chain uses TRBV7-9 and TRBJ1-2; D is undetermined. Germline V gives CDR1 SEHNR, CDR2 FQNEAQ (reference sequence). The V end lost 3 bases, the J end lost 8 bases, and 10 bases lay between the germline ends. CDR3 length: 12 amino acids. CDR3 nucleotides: TGTGCCAGCAGCTTTTCGACGGTAGGCTACACCTTC. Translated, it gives CASSFSTVGYTF.

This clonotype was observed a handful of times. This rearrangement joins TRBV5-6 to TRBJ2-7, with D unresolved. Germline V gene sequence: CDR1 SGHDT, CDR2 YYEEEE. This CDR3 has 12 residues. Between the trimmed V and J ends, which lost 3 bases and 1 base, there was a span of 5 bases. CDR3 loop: CASSSASYEQYF. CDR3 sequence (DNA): TGTGCCAGCAGCTCGGCGTCCTACGAGCAGTACTTC.

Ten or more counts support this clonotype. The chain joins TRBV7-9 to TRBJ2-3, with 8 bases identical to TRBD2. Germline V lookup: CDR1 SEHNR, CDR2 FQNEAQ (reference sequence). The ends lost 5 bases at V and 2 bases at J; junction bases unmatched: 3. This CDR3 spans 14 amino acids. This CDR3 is CASSRTSPTDTQYF. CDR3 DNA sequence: TGTGCCAGCAGCAGGACTAGCCCCACAGATACGCAGTATTTT.

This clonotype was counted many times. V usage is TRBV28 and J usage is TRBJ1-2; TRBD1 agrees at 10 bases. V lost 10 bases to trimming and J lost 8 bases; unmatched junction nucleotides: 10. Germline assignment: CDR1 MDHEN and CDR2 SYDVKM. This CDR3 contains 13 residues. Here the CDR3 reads CAINRQGARGYTF. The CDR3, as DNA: TGTGCCATAAACAGACAGGGGGCGCGAGGCTACACCTTC.

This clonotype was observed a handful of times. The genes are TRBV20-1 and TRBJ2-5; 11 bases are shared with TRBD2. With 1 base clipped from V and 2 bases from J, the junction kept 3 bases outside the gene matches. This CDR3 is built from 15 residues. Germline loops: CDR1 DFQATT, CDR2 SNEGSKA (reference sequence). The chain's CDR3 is CSARGLAGYQETQYF. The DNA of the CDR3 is TGCAGTGCTAGAGGACTAGCGGGATATCAAGAGACCCAGTACTTC.

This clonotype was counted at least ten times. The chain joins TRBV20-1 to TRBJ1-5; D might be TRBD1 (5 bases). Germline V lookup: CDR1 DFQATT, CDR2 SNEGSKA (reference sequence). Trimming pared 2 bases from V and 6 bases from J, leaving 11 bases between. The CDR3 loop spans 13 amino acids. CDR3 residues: CSARRGLGQPQHF. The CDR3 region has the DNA TGCAGTGCTAGAAGGGGACTGGGTCAGCCCCAGCATTTT.

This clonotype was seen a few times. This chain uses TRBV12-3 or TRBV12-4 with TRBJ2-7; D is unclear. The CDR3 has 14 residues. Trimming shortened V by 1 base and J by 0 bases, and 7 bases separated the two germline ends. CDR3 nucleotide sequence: TGTGCCAGCAGTTTAGGACCGGCCTCCTACGAGCAGTACTTC. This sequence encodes CASSLGPASYEQYF.

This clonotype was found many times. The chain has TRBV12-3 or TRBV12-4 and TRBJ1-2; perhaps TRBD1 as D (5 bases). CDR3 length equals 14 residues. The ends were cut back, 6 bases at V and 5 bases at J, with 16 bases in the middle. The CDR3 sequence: CASSPGREEYGYTF. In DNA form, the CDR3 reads TGTGCCAGCAGCCCGGGACGGGAGGAATATGGCTACACCTTC.

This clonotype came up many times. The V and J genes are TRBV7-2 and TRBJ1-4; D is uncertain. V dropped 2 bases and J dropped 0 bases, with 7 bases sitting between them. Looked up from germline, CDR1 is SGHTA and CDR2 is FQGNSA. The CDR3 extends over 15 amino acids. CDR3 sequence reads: CASSLTRSTNEKLFF. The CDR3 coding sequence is TGTGCCAGCAGCTTAACAAGGTCAACTAATGAAAAACTGTTTTTT. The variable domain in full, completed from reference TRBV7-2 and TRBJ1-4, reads GAGVSQSPSNKVTEKGKDVELRCDPISGHTALYWYRQSLGQGLEFLIYFQGNSAPDKSGLPSDRFSAERTGGSVSTLTIQRTQQEDSAVYLCASSLTRSTNEKLFFGSGTQLSVL.

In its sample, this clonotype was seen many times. The CDR3 coding sequence is TGTGCCAGCAGCAGAGACCAGGGAGCAGATACGCAGTATTTT. Translated, it gives CASSRDQGADTQYF. This rearrangement joins TRBV7-2 to TRBJ2-3; possibly TRBD1 or TRBD2 for D (5 bases each). This CDR3 has 14 amino acids. Germline CDR1 reads SGHTA; CDR2 reads FQGNSA. V was cut by 5 bases and J by 4 bases, with 13 bases left in between.

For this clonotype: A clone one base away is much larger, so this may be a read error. Here the CDR3 reads CAISLGRAGGYEQYF. The CDR3 coding sequence is TGTGCCATCAGCTTAGGGAGGGCAGGGGGTTACGAGCAGTACTTC. The V and J genes are TRBV7-2 and TRBJ2-7; D might be TRBD1 or TRBD2, each matching 7 bases. The CDR3 spans 15 residues. The germline V gene encodes CDR1 SGHTA and CDR2 FQGNSA.

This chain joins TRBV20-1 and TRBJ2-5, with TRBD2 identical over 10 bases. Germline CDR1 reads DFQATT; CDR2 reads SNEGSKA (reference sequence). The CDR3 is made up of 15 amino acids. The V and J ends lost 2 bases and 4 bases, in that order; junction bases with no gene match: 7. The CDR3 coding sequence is TGCAGTGCTAGACCCAGCGGGGGGGCTGGAGAGACCCAGTACTTC. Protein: CSARPSGGAGETQYF.

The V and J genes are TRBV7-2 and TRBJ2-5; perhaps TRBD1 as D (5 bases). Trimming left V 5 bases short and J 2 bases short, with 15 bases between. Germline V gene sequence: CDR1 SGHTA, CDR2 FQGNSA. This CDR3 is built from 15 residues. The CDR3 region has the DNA TGTGCCAGCAGCAGAGTATGGGGCAGTCAAGAGACCCAGTACTTC. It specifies CASSRVWGSQETQYF.